This TCR beta chain was obtained from a study of spatial heterogeneity in lung cancer. Study overall: Raw-read counts averaged over ten per unique TCR and UMI combination. Study outcomes and limitations: There was tracking of ubiquitous and regional nonsynonymous mutations by the respective counts of ubiquitous and regional expanded TCRs. Tumor mutation count correlated with how many alpha and beta TCRs expanded intratumorally.

Time point denoted: sample taken at primary tumor resection. Untreated early-stage non-small cell lung cancer patients, 70 to 85 in total, were the donors. The presence of a unique molecular identifier marked each TCR cDNA molecule. TCRdb used MiXCR to reprocess the 5' RACE reads, holding one entry per CDR3 protein. The table includes about 3,300 distinct CDR3 sequences, around 5% detected once. With 0 bases removed from V and 10 bases from J, the gap between germline ends came to 12 bases. Germline loops: CDR1 LGHDT, CDR2 YNNKEL (reference sequence). There are 13 residues in the CDR3. This clonotype was picked up many times. Its antigen is still unknown.

The material was lung tumor tissue, obtained at surgery. The sequence came from a female donor with early-stage non-small cell lung cancer. This chain uses TRBV3-1 with TRBJ1-1; no clear D. The CDR3 sequence is CASSQDSGWGAFF. The CDR3 DNA is TGTGCCAGCAGCCAAGATTCAGGATGGGGAGCTTTCTTT.